This is a list of T cell receptor beta chains from one sample in a study of CD8+ T cells in alopecia areata. Method: immunoSEQ multiplex PCR; TCRdb's copy keeps in-frame clones and lacks some. The top ten hold roughly 23% of the sample, which has 90,000 to 120,000 clones, 84% seen once. The specimen was CD8+ T cells sorted from blood, collected at week 24, from a patient treated with tofacitinib. All receptors come from a human donor with alopecia areata. Each CDR3 is given without its conserved first and last residue.

TRBJ2-2 | TRBV19 | 11 | ASTWSNTGELF
TRBJ2-3 | TRBV4-3 | 13 | ASSLERGSADTQY
TRBJ2-5 | TRBV13 | 11 | ASSSGGHWEQY
TRBJ2-2 | TRBV25-1 | 11 | ASSELGEGELF
TRBJ1-2 | TRBV4-3 | 13 | ASSQVIGQLYGYT
TRBJ2-5 | TRBV27 | 11 | ASSPRNQETQY
TRBJ1-1 | TRBV13 | 11 | ASSVDRGADAF
TRBJ2-1 | TRBV7-6 | 12 | ASSLGQLYNEQF
TRBJ2-3 | TRBV19 | 10 | ASSTPGDTQY
TRBJ2-3 | TRBV6-5 | 14 | ASSYPDRGRTDTQY
TRBJ2-7 | TRBV27 | 12 | ASSFAEQGYEQY
TRBJ2-5 | TRBV27 | 12 | ASSLSDDQETQY
TRBJ1-5 | TRBV30 | 11 | AWSVTENQPQH
TRBJ1-6 | TRBV27 | 15 | ASSLRPPGGGGSPLH
TRBJ2-5 | TRBV5-4 | 13 | ASSWDTGTVETQY
TRBJ2-7 | TRBV6-5 | 10 | ASSYLTGEQY
TRBJ2-7 | TRBV7-9 | 13 | ASSLARTVSYEQY
TRBJ1-1 | TRBV5-1 | 13 | ASSLDPGTSTEAF
TRBJ2-2 | TRBV4-1 | 16 | ASSQGGLAVEVSGELF
TRBJ2-3 | TRBV7-9 | 10 | ASSPGTDTQY
TRBJ1-3 | TRBV5-1 | 14 | ASSPLTGTSGNTIY
TRBJ2-7 | TRBV5-1 | 13 | ASSLGAYPAYEQY